The following is a T cell receptor beta chain sequence with its context. The antigen is undetermined. PCR was performed using 60 Vbeta and 13 Jbeta primers. Original methodology: Later, roughly 77 million unique TCR beta chains were counted in an analysis, and 10 million to 12 million of them were shared. Sequencing used immunoSEQ multiplex PCR; TCRdb keeps in-frame clones, though not all of them. The DNA gave D and trimming, while V, J and clone size come from that table. The repertoire holds some 160,000 clones, with around 80% as singletons. The data originate from a study of cytomegalovirus exposure and HLA in healthy donors. Whole-study findings and limits: Across all donors, roughly uniform sequencing depth was an assumption of the presence/absence analyses.

Everyone who donated was a healthy bone marrow donor. V lost 8 bases and J 1 base, leaving 16 bases between the germline ends. CDR1 MNHNS and CDR2 SASEGT come from the germline V gene. The CDR3 length is 15 residues. The sample taken for sequencing was PBMCs. The sequence was obtained from a male donor in good health and CMV-seronegative. The gene calls are TRBV6-1 and TRBJ2-3; a possible D gene is TRBD1 (8 bases). CDR3 nucleotides: TGTGCCAGCGGCCTCACAGGGGGGGGCACAGATACGCAGTATTTT. Translated, it gives CASGLTGGGTDTQYF.